This T cell receptor (beta chain) is from a study of T cell responses to AZD1222 COVID-19 vaccine. The CDR3 sequence is 11 residues long. Germline V lookup: CDR1 SEHNR, CDR2 FQNEAQ (reference sequence). V shed 1 base and J shed 8 bases, with 3 bases lying between them. Study findings and constraints: Receipt of two AZD1222 doses was followed by a rise in Spike-specific TCR breadth and depth. The donor group comprised mostly white British people and more females; the analysis possibly underestimated clonal diversity. Nearly half of spike-specific TCRs reportedly target unmutated variant regions. Spike was spanned by vaccine-associated CD4 TCRs, which were dominant at 160-218 and 743-854.

On this clone: Its specificity is unknown.

The protocol was immunoSEQ multiplex PCR, while the TCRdb copy is restricted to in-frame clones and leaves out a portion. Counted here are about 140,000 clones, approximately 90% occurring once; the ten biggest clones make up about 1.5%. This sample comprised peripheral blood, obtained on day 0 of AZD1222 vaccination. The origin of this receptor is an adult in good health. This chain connects TRBV7-9 to TRBJ2-1; no reliable D call. The CDR3 protein is CASSLDDEQFF. The CDR3 coding sequence is TGTGCCAGCAGCTTAGACGATGAGCAGTTCTTC.